This TCR beta chain was documented in a study of response to subunit inactivated influenza vaccine. This clonotype was seen at least ten times. What it binds is not known. V was clipped by 6 bases and J by 4 bases, with 11 bases between them. This CDR3 contains 13 residues. MiXCR, run by TCRdb on the RT-PCR reads, gives a single entry per CDR3 protein. The sample holds 500,000 to 600,000 distinct CDR3 sequences, 10% to 15% seen once. Findings of the study overall: T cells newly recruited by each seasonal influenza vaccination are few, the authors suggested.

The sample was PBMCs from blood, taken about 6 weeks after vaccination. The chain couples TRBV12-3 or TRBV12-4 to TRBJ2-3, with D possibly matching TRBD1 (5 bases). The clonotype was recovered from a middle-aged man who received an inactivated influenza vaccine. The CDR3 coding sequence is TGTGCCAGCAGGAAACAGGAATCAGATACGCAGTATTTT. It codes for CASRKQESDTQYF.